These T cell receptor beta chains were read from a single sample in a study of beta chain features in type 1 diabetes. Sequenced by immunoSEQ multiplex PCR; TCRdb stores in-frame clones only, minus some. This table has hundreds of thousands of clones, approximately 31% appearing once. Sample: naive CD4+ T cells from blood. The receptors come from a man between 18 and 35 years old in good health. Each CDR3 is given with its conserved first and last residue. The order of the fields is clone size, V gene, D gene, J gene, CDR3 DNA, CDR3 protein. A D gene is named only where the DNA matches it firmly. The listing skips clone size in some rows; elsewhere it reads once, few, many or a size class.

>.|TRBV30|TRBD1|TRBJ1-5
TGTGCCTGGAGTGCCGGACAGGCTTTATACCAGCCCCAGCATTTT
CAWSAGQALYQPQHF
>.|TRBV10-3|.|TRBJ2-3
TGTGCCATCAGAGACACAGATACGCAGTATTTT
CAIRDTDTQYF
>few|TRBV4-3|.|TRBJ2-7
TGCGCCAGCAGCCAAGAGGCTTTCCGGTCCCGACTGGACTTC
CASSQEAFRSRLDF
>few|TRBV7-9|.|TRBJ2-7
TGTGCCAGCAGCTCCGCCGGGGTACCCTACGAGCAGTACTTC
CASSSAGVPYEQYF
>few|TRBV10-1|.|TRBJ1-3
TGCGCCAGCAGTGACACTGGAGTCTCTGGAAACACCATATATTTT
CASSDTGVSGNTIYF
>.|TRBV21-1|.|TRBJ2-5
TGTGCCAGCAGGGGGGACAGAGCGGAGACCCAGTACTTC
CASRGDRAETQYF
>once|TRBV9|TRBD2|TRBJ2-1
TGTGCCAGCACCCCGGGGAGGGACAATGAGCAGTTCTTC
CASTPGRDNEQFF
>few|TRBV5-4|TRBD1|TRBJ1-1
TGTGCCAGCAGCGTCCAGGGGGGATCTCGTGAAGCTTTCTTT
CASSVQGGSREAFF
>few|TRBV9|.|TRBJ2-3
TGTGCCAGCAGCGTAGGTAGCGTCAGCACAGATACGCAGTATTTT
CASSVGSVSTDTQYF
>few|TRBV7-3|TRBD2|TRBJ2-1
TGTGCCAGCAGCTTTAGCGGGAGCGATGAGCAGTTCTTC
CASSFSGSDEQFF
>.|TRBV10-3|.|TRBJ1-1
TGTGCCATCAGCCGGACGTACCGGGACGGATATGAAGCTTTCTTT
CAISRTYRDGYEAFF
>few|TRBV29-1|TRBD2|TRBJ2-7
TGCAGCGTTTTGGGGGCGCGGGAGGGCTACGAGCAGTACTTC
CSVLGAREGYEQYF
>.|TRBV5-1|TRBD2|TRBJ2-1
TGCGCCAGCAGCTTGGATACCAGCGGGAGCGGTGAGCAGTTCTTC
CASSLDTSGSGEQFF
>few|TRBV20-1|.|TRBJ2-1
TGCAGTGCTAGAAACCAGTTCTTC
CSARNQFF
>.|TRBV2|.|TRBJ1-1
TGTGCCAGCAGTGAAGACAGGAACACTGAAGCTTTCTTT
CASSEDRNTEAFF
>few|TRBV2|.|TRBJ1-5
TGTGCCAGCAAGGTTCCCGATCAGCCCCAGCATTTT
CASKVPDQPQHF
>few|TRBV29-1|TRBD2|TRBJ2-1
TGCAGCGCAAGTAGCGGGAGTATTGCTGACGAGCAGTTCTTC
CSASSGSIADEQFF
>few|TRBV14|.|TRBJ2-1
TGTGCCAGCAGCCCCGGACAGAGAAGGGGGAATGAGCAGTTCTTC
CASSPGQRRGNEQFF
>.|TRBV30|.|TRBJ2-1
TGTGCCTGGAGACCTGGGGCTACCAGACCACATGGTGAGCAGTTCTTC
CAWRPGATRPHGEQFF
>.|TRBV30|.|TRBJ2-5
TGTGCCTGGTTGTGGGCTGGGAGTTTAGAGGAGACCCAGTACTTC
CAWLWAGSLEETQYF
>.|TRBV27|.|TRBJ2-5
TGTGCCAGCAGTTTGCGGTTCTCCCAAGAGACCCAGTACTTC
CASSLRFSQETQYF
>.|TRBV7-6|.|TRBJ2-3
TGTGCCAGCAGCCCCCTAGGGTTTAGGGGAAGCACAGATACGCAGTATTTT
CASSPLGFRGSTDTQYF
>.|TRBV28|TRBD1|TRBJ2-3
TGTGCCAGCGGGGACAGCTACACAGATACGCAGTATTTT
CASGDSYTDTQYF
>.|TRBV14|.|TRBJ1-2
TGTGCCAGCAGCCAAGGGCAGCCCTCTAACTATGGCTACACCTTC
CASSQGQPSNYGYTF
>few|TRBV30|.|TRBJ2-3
TGTGCCTGGAGTGGAGGGTTTAAGGGACTTGGCACAGATACGCAGTATTTT
CAWSGGFKGLGTDTQYF
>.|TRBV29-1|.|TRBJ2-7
TGCAACGTCAAAAACCTAGCGCTCTACTTGCAGTACTTC
CNVKNLALYLQYF
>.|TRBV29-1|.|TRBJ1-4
TGCAGCGTACAGGGTGCAACTAATGAAAAACTGTTTTTT
CSVQGATNEKLFF
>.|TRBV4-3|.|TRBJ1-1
TGCGCCAGCAGCCAAGGGGGATCGACTGAAGCTTTCTTT
CASSQGGSTEAFF
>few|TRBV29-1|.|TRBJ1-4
TGCAGCGGAAGGGACCCTAATGAAAAACTGTTTTTT
CSGRDPNEKLFF
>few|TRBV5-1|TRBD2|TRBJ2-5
TGCGCCAGCACCACTGCCCCGGGAGGGCCCTGGGAGACCCAGTACTTC
CASTTAPGGPWETQYF
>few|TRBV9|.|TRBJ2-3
TGTGCCAGCAGCGTAGACCAGGGAACGGATACGCAGTATTTT
CASSVDQGTDTQYF
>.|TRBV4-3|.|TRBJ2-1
TGCGCCAGCAGCCAAGGGACCCCGGGGTACAATGAGCAGTTCTTC
CASSQGTPGYNEQFF
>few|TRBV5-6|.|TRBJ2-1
TGTGCCAGCAGCTTGACAGGTGGGAGTGAGCAGTTCTTC
CASSLTGGSEQFF
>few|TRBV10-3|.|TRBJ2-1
TGTGCCATCAGTGAGTCTCCCTACAATGAGCAGTTCTTC
CAISESPYNEQFF
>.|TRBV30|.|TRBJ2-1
TGTGCCTGGAGTCCATCGGCGCGTTTTAGCTCCTACAATGAGCAGTTCTTC
CAWSPSARFSSYNEQFF
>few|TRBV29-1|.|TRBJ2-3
TGCAGCGCCGATCTAGGCACAGATACGCAGTATTTT
CSADLGTDTQYF
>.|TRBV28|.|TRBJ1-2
TGTGCCAGCAGTTCGGTTGGCTACACCTTC
CASSSVGYTF
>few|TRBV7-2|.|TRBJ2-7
TGTGCCAGCAACCCCGATGGGTCCTACGAGCAGTACTTC
CASNPDGSYEQYF
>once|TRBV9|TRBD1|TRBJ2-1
TGTGCCAGCAGCGCCGACAGGGAAGTTGAGCAGTTCTTC
CASSADREVEQFF
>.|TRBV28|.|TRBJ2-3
TGTGCCAGCAGTTCCACCCCGGGCCAGCAGAATACGCAGTATTTT
CASSSTPGQQNTQYF
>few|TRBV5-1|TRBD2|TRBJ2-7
TGCGCCAGCAGCTTGTACGGGGGACTAGCTGACGAGCAGTACTTC
CASSLYGGLADEQYF
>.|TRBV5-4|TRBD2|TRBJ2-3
TGTGCCAGCAGCTTGACTAGCGGGGATACGCAGTATTTT
CASSLTSGDTQYF
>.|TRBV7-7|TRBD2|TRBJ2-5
TGTGCTAGCAGCCAAGACGGGACTAGCGGGAGGACCCAGTACTTC
CASSQDGTSGRTQYF
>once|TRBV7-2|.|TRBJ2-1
TGTGCCAGCAGCGCGAGAGGAGAGCAGTTCTTC
CASSARGEQFF
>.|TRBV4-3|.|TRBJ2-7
TGCGCCAGCAGCCAAGGATTAGCGCGAGCCTACGAGCAGTACTTC
CASSQGLARAYEQYF
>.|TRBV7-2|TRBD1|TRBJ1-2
TGTGCCAGCAGCATAGGGACAGGGAACTATGGCTACACCTTC
CASSIGTGNYGYTF